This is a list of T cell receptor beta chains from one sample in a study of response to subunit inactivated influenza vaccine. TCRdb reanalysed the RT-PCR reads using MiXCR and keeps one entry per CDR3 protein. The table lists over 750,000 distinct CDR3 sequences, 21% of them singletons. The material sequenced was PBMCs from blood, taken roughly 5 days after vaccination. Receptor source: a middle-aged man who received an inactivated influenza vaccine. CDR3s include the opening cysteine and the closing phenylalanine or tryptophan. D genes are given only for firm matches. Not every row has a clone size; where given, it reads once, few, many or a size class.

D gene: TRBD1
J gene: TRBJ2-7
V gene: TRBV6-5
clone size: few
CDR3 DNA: TGTGCCAGCAGTTACGGGGGACAGGGGGCATTCGAGCAGTACTTC
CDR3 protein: CASSYGGQGAFEQYF

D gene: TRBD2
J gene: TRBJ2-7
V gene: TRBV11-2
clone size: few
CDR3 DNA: TGTGCCAGCAGCTTTAAGCAGGGACTAGGCGAGCAGTACTTC
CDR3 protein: CASSFKQGLGEQYF

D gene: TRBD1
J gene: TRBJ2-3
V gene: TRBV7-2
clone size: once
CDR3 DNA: TGTGCCAGCAGCGGGACAGGGGGAAACACAGATACGCAGTATTTT
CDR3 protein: CASSGTGGNTDTQYF

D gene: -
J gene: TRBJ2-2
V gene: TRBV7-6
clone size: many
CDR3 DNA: TGTGCCAGCAGCTACCAGGAAAACACCGGGGAGCTGTTTTTT
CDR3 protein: CASSYQENTGELFF

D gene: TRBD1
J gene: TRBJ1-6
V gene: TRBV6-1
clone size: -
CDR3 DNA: TGTGCCAGCAGTGCCAGACAGGGGGACAATTCACCCCTCCACTTT
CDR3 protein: CASSARQGDNSPLHF

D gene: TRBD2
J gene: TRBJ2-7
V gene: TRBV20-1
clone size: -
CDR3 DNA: TGCAGTGCTGGTAGGACCGGGACTAGCTGGTACGACTACGAGCAGTACTTC
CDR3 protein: CSAGRTGTSWYDYEQYF

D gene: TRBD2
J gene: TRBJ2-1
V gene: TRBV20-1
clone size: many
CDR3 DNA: TGCAGTGCTAGAGATCTAAGGACTAGCGGGACGGGTGAGCAGTTCTTC
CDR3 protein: CSARDLRTSGTGEQFF

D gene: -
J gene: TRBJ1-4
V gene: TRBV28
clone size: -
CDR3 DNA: TGTGCCAGCAGCCAGACCCAAGGGGCATATGAAAAACTGTTTTTT
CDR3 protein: CASSQTQGAYEKLFF

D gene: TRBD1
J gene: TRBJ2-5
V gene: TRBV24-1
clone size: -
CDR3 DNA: TGTGCCACCAGTGATGCCGGGACAGGAACCGAAGAGACCCAGTACTTC
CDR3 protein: CATSDAGTGTEETQYF

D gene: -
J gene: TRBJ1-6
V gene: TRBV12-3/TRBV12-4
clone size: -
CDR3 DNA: TGTGCCAGCAGCCCCTCAAGGGTGGGTTCACCCCTCCACTTT
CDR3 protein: CASSPSRVGSPLHF

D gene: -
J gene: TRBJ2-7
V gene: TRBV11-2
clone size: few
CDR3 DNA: TGTGCCAGCAGCTTATTCTCCATCAGGAACGAGCAGTACTTC
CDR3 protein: CASSLFSIRNEQYF

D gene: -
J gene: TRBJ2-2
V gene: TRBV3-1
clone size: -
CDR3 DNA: TGTGCCAGCAGCCAATTTCAACAGCAGAACACCGGGGAGCTGTTTTTT
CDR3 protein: CASSQFQQQNTGELFF

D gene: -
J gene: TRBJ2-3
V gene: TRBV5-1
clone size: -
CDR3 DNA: TGCGCCAGCAGCTTGCTATCCAACAGGGTAAAGCTTAGCACAGATACGCAGTATTTT
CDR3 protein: CASSLLSNRVKLSTDTQYF